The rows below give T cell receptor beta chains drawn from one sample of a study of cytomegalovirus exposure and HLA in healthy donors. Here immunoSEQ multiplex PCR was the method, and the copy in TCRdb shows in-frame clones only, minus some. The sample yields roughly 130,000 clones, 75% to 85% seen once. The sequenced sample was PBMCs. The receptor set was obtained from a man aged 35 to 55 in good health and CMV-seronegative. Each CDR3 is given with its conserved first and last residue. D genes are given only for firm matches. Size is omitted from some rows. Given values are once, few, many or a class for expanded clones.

CASRWAQNNEQFF | TGTGCCAGCAGGTGGGCCCAGAACAATGAGCAGTTCTTC | . | TRBJ2-1 | once | TRBV2
CASSFLRDTQYF | TGTGCCAGCAGCTTTTTGAGGGATACGCAGTATTTT | . | TRBJ2-3 | . | TRBV11-2
CAISEQEDNEQFF | TGTGCCATCAGTGAGCAGGAGGACAATGAGCAGTTCTTC | . | TRBJ2-1 | few | TRBV10-3
CASTFLRLAEHNEQFF | TGTGCCAGCACCTTCCTCAGGCTAGCGGAACACAATGAGCAGTTCTTC | TRBD2 | TRBJ2-1 | . | TRBV11-2
CAIRNTETYEQYF | TGTGCCATCAGAAACACAGAGACCTACGAGCAGTACTTC | . | TRBJ2-7 | few | TRBV10-3
CAWSAVWSNQPQHF | TGTGCCTGGAGCGCGGTTTGGAGCAATCAGCCCCAGCATTTT | . | TRBJ1-5 | few | TRBV30
CASSPSSGRETQYF | TGTGCCAGCAGCCCCTCTAGCGGGAGGGAGACCCAGTACTTC | TRBD2 | TRBJ2-5 | . | TRBV5-4
CASSFEQGDTGELFF | TGTGCCAGCAGCTTTGAGCAGGGGGACACCGGGGAGCTGTTTTTT | TRBD1 | TRBJ2-2 | few | TRBV2
CASRSAGGNTIYF | TGTGCCAGCAGGAGTGCAGGGGGAAACACCATATATTTT | . | TRBJ1-3 | . | TRBV6-5
CAWSAPGAGQPQHF | TGTGCCTGGAGTGCACCTGGGGCGGGACAGCCCCAGCATTTT | . | TRBJ1-5 | . | TRBV30
CATSERWNTEAFF | TGTGCCACCTCAGAGCGGTGGAACACTGAAGCTTTCTTT | . | TRBJ1-1 | . | TRBV6-5
CATALTSSYNEQFF | TGTGCCACCGCCCTGACTAGCTCCTACAATGAGCAGTTCTTC | . | TRBJ2-1 | . | TRBV6-1
CASSTVSSGNTIYF | TGTGCCAGCAGTACAGTATCCTCTGGAAACACCATATATTTT | . | TRBJ1-3 | once | TRBV6-1